This T cell receptor delta chain was observed in a study of gamma-delta T cells after stem cell transplantation (TCRdb year 2016). This clone was seen only a few times. Its recognized antigen is unknown. Per-base quality was not reported, and no clone a single base away is much larger than it. The library was generated by RT-PCR. Sequencing was carried out with an Illumina MiSeq. Clonotypes were called again by TCRdb from the public reads via CATT, and duplicate nucleotide sequences were then merged into one entry. The sample table lists more than 15,000 delta-chain clones, roughly 9% of them with a count of one. The ten largest clonotypes hold approximately 62% of the sample. Based on the germline V gene, the CDR1 and CDR2 sequences are GEAIGNYY and EKD. At the junction V is shortened by 1 base and J by 0 bases, with 14 bases in between. The CDR3 contains 16 residues, cysteine and phenylalanine counted. Only the CDR3 part of the read is kept: 48 bases, read in frame from the first base.

Sequenced: gamma-delta T cells. The sequence joins TRDV2 to TRDJ1; no D gene can be assigned with confidence. The source is a human donor. It is not recorded whose cells these are; they may come from a transplant donor. Here the CDR3 is given as CACDTEGERYTDKLIF. The DNA sequence is TGTGCCTGTGACACGGAGGGAGAACGGTACACCGATAAACTCATCTTT.